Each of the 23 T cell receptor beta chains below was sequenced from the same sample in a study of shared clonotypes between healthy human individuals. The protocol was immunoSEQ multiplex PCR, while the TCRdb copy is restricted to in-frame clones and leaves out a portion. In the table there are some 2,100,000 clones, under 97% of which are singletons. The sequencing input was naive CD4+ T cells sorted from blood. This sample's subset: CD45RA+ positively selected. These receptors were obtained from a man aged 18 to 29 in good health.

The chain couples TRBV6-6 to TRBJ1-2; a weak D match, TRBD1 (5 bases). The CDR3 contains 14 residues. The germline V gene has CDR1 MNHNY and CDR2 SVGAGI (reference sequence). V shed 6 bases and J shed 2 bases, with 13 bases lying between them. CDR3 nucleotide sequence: TGTGCCAGCAGGGAAGGGACGGCAAACTATGGCTACACCTTC. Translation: CASREGTANYGYTF.

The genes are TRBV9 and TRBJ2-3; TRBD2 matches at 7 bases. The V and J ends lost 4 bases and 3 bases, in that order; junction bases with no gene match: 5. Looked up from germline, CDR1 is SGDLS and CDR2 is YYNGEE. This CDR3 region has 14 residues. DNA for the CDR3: TGTGCCAGCAGCAAACGGGGGGTGACAGATACGCAGTATTTT. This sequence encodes CASSKRGVTDTQYF.

CDR3 amino acids: CASRDSFFHEQYF. CDR3 nucleotides: TGCGCCAGCCGGGACAGTTTCTTTCACGAGCAGTACTTC. The rearrangement uses TRBV23-1 and TRBJ2-7; 7 positions agree with TRBD1. TRBV23-1 is designated an ORF whose function remains uncertain. This CDR3 contains 13 residues. V was pared by 8 bases and J by 5 bases, with 9 bases of the junction left unmatched.

The CDR3 sequence is CAWSVTVFTDTQYF. CDR3 DNA sequence: TGTGCCTGGAGTGTGACAGTTTTCACAGATACGCAGTATTTT. The gene calls are TRBV30 and TRBJ2-3, with D perhaps matching TRBD1 (5 bases). The CDR3 extends over 14 amino acids. The V gene lost 0 bases and the J gene lost 2 bases, with 9 bases spanning the gap. Germline-derived CDR1 and CDR2 are GTSNPN and SVGIG (reference sequence).

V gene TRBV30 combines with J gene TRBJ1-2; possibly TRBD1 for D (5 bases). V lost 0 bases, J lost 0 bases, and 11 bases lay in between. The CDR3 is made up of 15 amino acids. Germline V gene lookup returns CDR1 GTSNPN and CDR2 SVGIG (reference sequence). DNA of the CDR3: TGTGCCTGGAGTGTACAGGCCACCGCTAACTATGGCTACACCTTC. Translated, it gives CAWSVQATANYGYTF.

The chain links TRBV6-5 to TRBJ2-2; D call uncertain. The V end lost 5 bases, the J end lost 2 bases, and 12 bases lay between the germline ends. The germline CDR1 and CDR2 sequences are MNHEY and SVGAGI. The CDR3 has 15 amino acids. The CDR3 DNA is TGTGCCAGCAGTAACGGCGTTTTTAACACCGGGGAGCTGTTTTTT. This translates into CASSNGVFNTGELFF.

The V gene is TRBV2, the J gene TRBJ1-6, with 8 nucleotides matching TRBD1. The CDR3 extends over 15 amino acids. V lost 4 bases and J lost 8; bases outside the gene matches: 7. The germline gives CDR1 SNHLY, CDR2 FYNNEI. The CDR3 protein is CASSGLDREYSPLHF. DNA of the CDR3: TGTGCCAGCAGTGGCCTGGACAGGGAATATTCACCCCTCCACTTT.

CDR3 DNA: TGTGCCAGCAGTCGTTCCGGGGGGGCCGGGGAGCTGTTTTTT. Translation: CASSRSGGAGELFF. The chain has TRBV2 and TRBJ2-2; 8 nucleotides match TRBD2. The germline V gene has CDR1 SNHLY and CDR2 FYNNEI. The CDR3 contains 14 residues. The ends lost 5 bases at V and 6 bases at J; junction bases unmatched: 5.

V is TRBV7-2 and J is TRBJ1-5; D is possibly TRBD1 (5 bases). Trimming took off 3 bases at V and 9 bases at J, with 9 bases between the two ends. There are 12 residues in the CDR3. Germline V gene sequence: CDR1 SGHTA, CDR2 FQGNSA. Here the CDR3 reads CASSFSGGPQHF. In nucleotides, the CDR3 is TGTGCCAGCAGCTTCTCCGGGGGGCCCCAGCATTTT.

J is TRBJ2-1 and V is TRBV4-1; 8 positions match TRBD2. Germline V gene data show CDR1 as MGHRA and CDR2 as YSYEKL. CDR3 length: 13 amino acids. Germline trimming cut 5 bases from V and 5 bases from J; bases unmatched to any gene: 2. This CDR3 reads CASSMGLDNEQFF. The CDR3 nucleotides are TGCGCCAGCAGCATGGGACTAGACAATGAGCAGTTCTTC.

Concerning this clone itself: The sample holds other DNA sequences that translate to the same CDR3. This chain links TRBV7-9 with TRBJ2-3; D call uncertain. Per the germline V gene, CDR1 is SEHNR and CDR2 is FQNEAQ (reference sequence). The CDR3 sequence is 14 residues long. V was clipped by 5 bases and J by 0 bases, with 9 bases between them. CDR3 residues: CASSLTSSTDTQYF. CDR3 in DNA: TGTGCCAGCAGCCTGACTTCTAGCACAGATACGCAGTATTTT.

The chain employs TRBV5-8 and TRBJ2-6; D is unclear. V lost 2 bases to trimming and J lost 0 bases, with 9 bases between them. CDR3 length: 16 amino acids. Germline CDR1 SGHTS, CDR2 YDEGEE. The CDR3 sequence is CASSLIHSSGANVLTF. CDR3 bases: TGTGCCAGCAGCTTAATTCACAGCTCTGGGGCCAACGTCCTGACTTTC.

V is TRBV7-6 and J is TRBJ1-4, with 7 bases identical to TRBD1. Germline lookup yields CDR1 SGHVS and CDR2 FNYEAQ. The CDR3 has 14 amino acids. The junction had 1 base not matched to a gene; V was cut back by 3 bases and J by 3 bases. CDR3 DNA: TGTGCCAGCAGCTTTCAGGGGGCTAATGAAAAACTGTTTTTT. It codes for CASSFQGANEKLFF.

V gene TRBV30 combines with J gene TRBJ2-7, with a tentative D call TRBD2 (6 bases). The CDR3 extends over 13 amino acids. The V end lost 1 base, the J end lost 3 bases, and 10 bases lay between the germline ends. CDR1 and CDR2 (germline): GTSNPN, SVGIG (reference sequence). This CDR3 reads CAWSGGGYYEQYF. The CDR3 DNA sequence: TGTGCCTGGAGTGGGGGAGGCTACTACGAGCAGTACTTC. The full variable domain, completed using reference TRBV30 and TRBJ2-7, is SQTIHQWPATLVQPVGSPLSLECTVEGTSNPNLYWYRQAAGRGLQLLFYSVGIGQISSEVPQNLSASRPQDRQFILSSKKLLLSDSGFYLCAWSGGGYYEQYFGPGTRLTVT.

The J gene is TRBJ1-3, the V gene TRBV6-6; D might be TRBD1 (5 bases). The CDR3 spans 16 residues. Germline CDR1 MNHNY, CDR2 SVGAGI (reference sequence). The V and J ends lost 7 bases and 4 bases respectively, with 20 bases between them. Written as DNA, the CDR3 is TGTGCCAGCACCCTCGGGGGTCTCGGTCGGGGAAACACCATATATTTT. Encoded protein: CASTLGGLGRGNTIYF.

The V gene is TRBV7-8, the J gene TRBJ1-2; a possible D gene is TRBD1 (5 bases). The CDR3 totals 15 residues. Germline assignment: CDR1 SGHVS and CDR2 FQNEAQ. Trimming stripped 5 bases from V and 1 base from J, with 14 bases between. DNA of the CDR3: TGTGCCAGCAGCGGCCGGGACCATAATAACTATGGCTACACCTTC. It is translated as CASSGRDHNNYGYTF.

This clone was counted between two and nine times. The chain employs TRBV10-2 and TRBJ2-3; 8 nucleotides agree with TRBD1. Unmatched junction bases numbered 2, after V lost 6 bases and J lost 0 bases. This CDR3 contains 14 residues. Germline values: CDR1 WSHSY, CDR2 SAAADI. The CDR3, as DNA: TGCGCCAGCAGGGACAGGGCTAGCACAGATACGCAGTATTTT. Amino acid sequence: CASRDRASTDTQYF.

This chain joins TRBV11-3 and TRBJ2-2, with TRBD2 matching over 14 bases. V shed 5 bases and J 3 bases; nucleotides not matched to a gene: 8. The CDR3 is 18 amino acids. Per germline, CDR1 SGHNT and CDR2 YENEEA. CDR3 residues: CASSPGTSGSWDTGELFF. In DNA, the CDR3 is TGTGCCAGCAGCCCCGGGACTAGCGGGAGTTGGGACACCGGGGAGCTGTTTTTT.

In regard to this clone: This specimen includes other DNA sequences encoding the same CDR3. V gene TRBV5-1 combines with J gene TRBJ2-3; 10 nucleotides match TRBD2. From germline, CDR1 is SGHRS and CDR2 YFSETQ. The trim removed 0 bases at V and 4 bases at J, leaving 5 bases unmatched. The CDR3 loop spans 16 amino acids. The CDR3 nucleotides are TGCGCCAGCAGCTTGGGGTCTAGCGGGGGCTCAGATACGCAGTATTTT. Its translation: CASSLGSSGGSDTQYF.

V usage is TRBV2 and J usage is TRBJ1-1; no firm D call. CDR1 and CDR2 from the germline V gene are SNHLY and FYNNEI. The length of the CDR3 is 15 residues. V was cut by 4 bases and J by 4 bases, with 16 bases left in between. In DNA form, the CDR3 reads TGTGCCAGCAGTGTTATCCAAGGAGCGGGCACTGAAGCTTTCTTT. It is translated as CASSVIQGAGTEAFF.

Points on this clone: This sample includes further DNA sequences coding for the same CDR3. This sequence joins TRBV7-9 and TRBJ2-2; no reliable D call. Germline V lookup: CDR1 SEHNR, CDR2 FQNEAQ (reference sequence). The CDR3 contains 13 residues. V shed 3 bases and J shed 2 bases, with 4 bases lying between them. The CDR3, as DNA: TGTGCCAGCAGCTTCAGAAACACCGGGGAGCTGTTTTTT. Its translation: CASSFRNTGELFF.

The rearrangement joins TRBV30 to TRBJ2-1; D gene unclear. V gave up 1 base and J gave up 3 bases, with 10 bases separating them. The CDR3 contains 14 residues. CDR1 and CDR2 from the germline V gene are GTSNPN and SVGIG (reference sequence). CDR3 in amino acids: CAWSAGVNYNEQFF. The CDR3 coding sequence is TGTGCCTGGAGTGCCGGAGTCAACTACAATGAGCAGTTCTTC.

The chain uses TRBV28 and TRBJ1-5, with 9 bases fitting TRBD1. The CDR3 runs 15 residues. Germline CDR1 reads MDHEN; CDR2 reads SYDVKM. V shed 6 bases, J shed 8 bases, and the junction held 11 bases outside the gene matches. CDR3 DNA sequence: TGTGCCAGCAGCACTAAGACAGGGGGAGTGGAGCCCCAGCATTTT. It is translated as CASSTKTGGVEPQHF.